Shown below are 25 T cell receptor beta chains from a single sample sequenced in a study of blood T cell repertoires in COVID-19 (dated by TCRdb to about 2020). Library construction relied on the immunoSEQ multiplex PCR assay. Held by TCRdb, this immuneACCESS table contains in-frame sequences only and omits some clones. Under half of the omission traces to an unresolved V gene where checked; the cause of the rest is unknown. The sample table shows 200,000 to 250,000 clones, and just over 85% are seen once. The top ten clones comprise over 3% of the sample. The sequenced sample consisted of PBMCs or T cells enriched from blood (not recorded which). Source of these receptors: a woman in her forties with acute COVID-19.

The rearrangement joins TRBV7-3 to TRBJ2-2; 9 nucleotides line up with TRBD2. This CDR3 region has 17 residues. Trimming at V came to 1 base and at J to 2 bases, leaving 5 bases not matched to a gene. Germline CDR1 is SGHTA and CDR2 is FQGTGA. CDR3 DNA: TGTGCCAGCAGCTTAATGGGTAGCGGGGGAAACACCGGGGAGCTGTTTTTT. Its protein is CASSLMGSGGNTGELFF.

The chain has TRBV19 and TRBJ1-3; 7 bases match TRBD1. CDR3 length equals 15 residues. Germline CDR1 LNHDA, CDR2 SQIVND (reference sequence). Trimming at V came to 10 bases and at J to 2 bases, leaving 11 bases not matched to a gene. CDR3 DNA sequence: TGTGCCACTGCAAGGACAGGCAATCCTGGAAACACCATATATTTT. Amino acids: CATARTGNPGNTIYF. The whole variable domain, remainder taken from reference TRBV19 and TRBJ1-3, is DGGITQSPKYLFRKEGQNVTLSCEQNLNHDAMYWYRQDPGQGLRLIYYSQIVNDFQKGDIAEGYSVSREKKESFPLTVTSAQKNPTAFYLCATARTGNPGNTIYFGEGSWLTVV.

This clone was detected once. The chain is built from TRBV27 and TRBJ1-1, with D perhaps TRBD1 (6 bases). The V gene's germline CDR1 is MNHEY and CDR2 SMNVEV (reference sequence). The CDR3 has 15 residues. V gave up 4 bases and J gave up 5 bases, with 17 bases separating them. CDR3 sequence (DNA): TGTGCCAGCAGTTCCAGTGGGGGCGCAAGGACTGAAGCTTTCTTT. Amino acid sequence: CASSSSGGARTEAFF.

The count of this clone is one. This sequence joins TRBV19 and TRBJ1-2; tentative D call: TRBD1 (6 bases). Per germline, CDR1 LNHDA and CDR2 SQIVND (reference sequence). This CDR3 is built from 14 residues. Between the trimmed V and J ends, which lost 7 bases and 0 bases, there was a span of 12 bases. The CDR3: CASTPGAANYGYTF. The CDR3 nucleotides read TGTGCCAGTACACCAGGGGCAGCTAACTATGGCTACACCTTC.

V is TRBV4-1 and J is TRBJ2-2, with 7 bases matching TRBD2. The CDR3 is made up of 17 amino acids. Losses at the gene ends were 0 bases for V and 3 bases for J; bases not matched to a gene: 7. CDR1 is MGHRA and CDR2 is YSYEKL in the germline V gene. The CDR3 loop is CASSQDPPSGYTGELFF. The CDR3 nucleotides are TGCGCCAGCAGCCAAGATCCCCCTAGCGGATACACCGGGGAGCTGTTTTTT.

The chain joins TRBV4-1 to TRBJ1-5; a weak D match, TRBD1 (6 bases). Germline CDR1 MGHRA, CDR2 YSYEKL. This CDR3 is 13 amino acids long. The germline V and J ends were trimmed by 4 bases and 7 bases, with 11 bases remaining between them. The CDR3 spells CASSLRTAQPQHF. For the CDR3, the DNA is TGCGCCAGCAGCCTTCGGACAGCCCAGCCCCAGCATTTT.

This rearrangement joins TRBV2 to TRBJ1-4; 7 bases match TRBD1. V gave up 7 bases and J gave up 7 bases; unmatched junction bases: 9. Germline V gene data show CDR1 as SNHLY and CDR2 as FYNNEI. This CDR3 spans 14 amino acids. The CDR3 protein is CASTRLGQIEKLFF. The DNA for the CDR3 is TGTGCCAGCACCAGACTGGGACAGATTGAAAAACTGTTTTTT.

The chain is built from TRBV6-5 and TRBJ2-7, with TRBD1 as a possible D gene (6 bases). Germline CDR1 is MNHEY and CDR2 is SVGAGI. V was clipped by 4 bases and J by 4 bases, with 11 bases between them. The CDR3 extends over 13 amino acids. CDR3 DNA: TGTGCCAGCAGTTCACAGGGTCAGTACGAGCAGTACTTC. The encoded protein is CASSSQGQYEQYF.

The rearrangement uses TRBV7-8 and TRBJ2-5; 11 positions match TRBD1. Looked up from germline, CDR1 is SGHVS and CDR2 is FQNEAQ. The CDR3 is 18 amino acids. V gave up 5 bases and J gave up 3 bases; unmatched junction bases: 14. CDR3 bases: TGTGCCAGCAGCCGTCCCGGGACAGGGGGGGGACGGGAAGAGACCCAGTACTTC. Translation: CASSRPGTGGGREETQYF.

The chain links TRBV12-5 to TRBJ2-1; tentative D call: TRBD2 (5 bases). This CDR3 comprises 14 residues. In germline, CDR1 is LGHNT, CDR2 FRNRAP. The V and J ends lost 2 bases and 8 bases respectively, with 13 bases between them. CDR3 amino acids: CASGLLGVGYEQFF. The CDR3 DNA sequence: TGTGCTAGTGGTTTGCTCGGGGTAGGCTATGAGCAGTTCTTC. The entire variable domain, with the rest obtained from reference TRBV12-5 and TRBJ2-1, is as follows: DARVTQTPRHKVTEMGQEVTMRCQPILGHNTVFWYRQTMMQGLELLAYFRNRAPLDDSGMPKDRFSAEMPDATLATLKIQPSEPRDSAVYFCASGLLGVGYEQFFGPGTRLTVL.

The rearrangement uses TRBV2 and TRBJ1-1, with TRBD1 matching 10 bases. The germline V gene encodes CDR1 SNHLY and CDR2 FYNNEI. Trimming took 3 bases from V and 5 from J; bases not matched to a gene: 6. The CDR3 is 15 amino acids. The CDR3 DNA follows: TGTGCCAGCAGTGAGAGACAGGGGGCCGGGACTGAAGCTTTCTTT. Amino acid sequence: CASSERQGAGTEAFF.

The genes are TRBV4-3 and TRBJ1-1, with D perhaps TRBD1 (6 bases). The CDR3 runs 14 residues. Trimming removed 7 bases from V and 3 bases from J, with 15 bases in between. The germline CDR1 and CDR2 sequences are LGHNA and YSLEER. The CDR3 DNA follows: TGCGCCAGCACTCCTCCAGGGGCTGACACTGAAGCTTTCTTT. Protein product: CASTPPGADTEAFF.

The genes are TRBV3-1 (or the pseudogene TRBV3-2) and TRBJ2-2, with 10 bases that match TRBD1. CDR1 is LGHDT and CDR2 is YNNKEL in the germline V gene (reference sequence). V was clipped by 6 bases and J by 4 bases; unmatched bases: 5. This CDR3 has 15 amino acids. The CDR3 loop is CASRTGQGITGELFF. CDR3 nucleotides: TGTGCCAGCAGGACGGGACAGGGGATCACCGGGGAGCTGTTTTTT.

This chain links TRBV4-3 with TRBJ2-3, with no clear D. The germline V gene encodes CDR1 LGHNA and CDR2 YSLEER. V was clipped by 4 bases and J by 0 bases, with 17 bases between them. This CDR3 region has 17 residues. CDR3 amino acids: CASSRGAFTPSTDTQYF. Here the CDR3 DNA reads TGCGCCAGCAGCCGAGGAGCCTTTACTCCTAGCACAGATACGCAGTATTTT.

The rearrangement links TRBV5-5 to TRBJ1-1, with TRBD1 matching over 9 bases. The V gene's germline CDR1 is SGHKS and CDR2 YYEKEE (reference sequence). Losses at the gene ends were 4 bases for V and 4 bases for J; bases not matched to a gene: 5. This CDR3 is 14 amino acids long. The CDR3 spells CASSRGTGTTEAFF. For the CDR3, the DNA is TGTGCCAGCAGCCGAGGGACAGGGACCACTGAAGCTTTCTTT.

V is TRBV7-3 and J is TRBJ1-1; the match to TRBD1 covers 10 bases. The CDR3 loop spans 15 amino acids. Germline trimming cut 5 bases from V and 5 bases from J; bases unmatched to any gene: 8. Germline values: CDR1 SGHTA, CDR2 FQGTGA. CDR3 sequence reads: CASSPRTGGVTEAFF. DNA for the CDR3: TGTGCCAGCAGCCCCCGGACAGGGGGGGTGACTGAAGCTTTCTTT.

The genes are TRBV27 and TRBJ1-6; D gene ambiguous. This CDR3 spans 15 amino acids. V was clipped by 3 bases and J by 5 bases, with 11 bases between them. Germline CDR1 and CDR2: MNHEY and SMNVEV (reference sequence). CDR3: CASSFLPPDNSPLHF. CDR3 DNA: TGTGCCAGCAGTTTTCTACCTCCGGATAATTCACCCCTCCACTTT.

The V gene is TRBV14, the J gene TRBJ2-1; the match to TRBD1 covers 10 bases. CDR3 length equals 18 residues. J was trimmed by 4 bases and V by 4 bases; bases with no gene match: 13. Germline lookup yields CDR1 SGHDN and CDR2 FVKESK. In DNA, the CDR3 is TGTGCCAGCAGCCGACGCTTGCTTCGGGACAGGGGTTACAATGAGCAGTTCTTC. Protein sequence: CASSRRLLRDRGYNEQFF.

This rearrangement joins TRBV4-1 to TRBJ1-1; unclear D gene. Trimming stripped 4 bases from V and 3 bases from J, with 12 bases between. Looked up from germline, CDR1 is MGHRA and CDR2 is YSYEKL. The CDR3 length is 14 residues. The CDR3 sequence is CASSLRVIDTEAFF. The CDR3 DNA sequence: TGCGCCAGCAGCCTGCGAGTGATTGACACTGAAGCTTTCTTT.

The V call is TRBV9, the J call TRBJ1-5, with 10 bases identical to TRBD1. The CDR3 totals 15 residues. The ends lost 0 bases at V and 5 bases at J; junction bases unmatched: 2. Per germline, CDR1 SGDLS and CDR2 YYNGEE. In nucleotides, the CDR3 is TGTGCCAGCAGCGTAGGACAGGGGGCCCATCAGCCCCAGCATTTT. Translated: CASSVGQGAHQPQHF. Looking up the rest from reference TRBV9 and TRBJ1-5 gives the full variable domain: DSGVTQTPKHLITATGQRVTLRCSPRSGDLSVYWYQQSLDQGLQFLIQYYNGEERAKGNILERFSAQQFPDLHSELNLSSLELGDSALYFCASSVGQGAHQPQHFGDGTRLSIL.

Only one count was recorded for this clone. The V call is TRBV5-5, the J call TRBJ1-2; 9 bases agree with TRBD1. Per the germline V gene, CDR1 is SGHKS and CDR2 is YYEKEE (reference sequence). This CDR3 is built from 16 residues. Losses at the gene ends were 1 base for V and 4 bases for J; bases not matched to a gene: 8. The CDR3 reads CASSLSWTGETYGYTF. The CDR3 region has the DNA TGTGCCAGCAGCTTGTCATGGACAGGGGAGACCTATGGCTACACCTTC. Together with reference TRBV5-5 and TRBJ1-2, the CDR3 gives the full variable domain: DAGVTQSPTHLIKTRGQQVTLRCSPISGHKSVSWYQQVLGQGPQFIFQYYEKEERGRGNFPDRFSARQFPNYSSELNVNALLLGDSALYLCASSLSWTGETYGYTFGSGTRLTVV.

The CDR3 bases are TGTGCCAGCAGCGGGAACCTAGCGGGCCCCTCGTATGAGCAGTTCTTC. Residues: CASSGNLAGPSYEQFF. The gene calls are TRBV9 and TRBJ2-1; 8 nucleotides line up with TRBD2. In germline, CDR1 is SGDLS, CDR2 YYNGEE. V trimming: 3 bases; J trimming: 8 bases; junction bases outside the gene matches: 13. The CDR3 length is 16 residues.

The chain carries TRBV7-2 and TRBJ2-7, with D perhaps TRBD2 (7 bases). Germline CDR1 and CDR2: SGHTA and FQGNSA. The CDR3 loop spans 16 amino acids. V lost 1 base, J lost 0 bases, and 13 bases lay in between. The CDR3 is CASSLGGGGTSYEQYF. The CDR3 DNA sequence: TGTGCCAGCAGCTTAGGAGGGGGGGGGACCTCCTACGAGCAGTACTTC. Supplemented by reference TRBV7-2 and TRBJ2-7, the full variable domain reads GAGVSQSPSNKVTEKGKDVELRCDPISGHTALYWYRQSLGQGLEFLIYFQGNSAPDKSGLPSDRFSAERTGGSVSTLTIQRTQQEDSAVYLCASSLGGGGTSYEQYFGPGTRLTVT.

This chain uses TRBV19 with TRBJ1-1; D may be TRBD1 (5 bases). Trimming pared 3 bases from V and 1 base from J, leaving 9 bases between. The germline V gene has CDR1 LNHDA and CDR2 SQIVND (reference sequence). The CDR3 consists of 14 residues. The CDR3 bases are TGTGCCAGTAGTATCCTGACAGCGAACACTGAAGCTTTCTTT. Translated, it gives CASSILTANTEAFF.

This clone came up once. The CDR3 nucleotides are TGCGCCAGCAGCCAAGACACGGGTTGGGATGGCTACACCTTC. Protein: CASSQDTGWDGYTF. This chain connects TRBV4-3 to TRBJ1-2, with unresolved D. Germline CDR1 is LGHNA and CDR2 is YSLEER. Trimming cost V 0 bases and J 6 bases, with 11 bases left between them. The CDR3 spans 14 residues.